This TCR beta chain stems from a study of T cell changes during pregnancy in multiple sclerosis. Profiled with immunoSEQ multiplex PCR; TCRdb holds only in-frame clones, not every one. The sample has tens of thousands of clones; about 92% are singletons. This CDR3 has 12 residues. Germline V lookup: CDR1 SGHRS, CDR2 YFSETQ. Trimming removed 5 bases at V and 3 bases at J, with 6 bases between. This chain connects TRBV5-1 to TRBJ1-3; tentative D call: TRBD1 (6 bases). Sequenced material: peripheral blood, taken in the second trimester of pregnancy. The receptor was derived from a female donor with multiple sclerosis, enrolled in a pregnancy study. The CDR3 sequence: CASRDSGNTIYF. The CDR3 DNA reads as TGCGCCAGCAGGGACAGTGGAAACACCATATATTTT.